What follows are 16 T cell receptor beta chains derived from one specimen sequenced in a study of T cells in Graves' hyperthyroidism and ophthalmopathy. RNA transcripts served as the template for amplifying TCR beta CDR3 regions. First-round RT-PCR with HTBI primers amplified the TCR CDR3 region. TCRdb reprocessed the multiplex PCR reads via MiXCR and lists one record per CDR3 protein. The data contain a few hundred thousand distinct CDR3 sequences, around 20% of them singletons. The sequencing sample was made of blood. These receptors all come from a man aged 18 to 29 with Graves' ophthalmopathy.

This clonotype was detected only a few times. The V and J genes are TRBV7-6 and TRBJ2-5; a weak D match, TRBD2 (7 bases). V lost 5 bases, J lost 5 bases, and 24 bases lay in between. The germline V gene encodes CDR1 SGHVS and CDR2 FNYEAQ. CDR3 length equals 17 residues. The CDR3: CASSKAAAGGLRETQYF. The CDR3 coding sequence is TGTGCCAGCAGCAAAGCGGCTGCCGGGGGGCTGAGGGAGACCCAGTACTTC.

This clonotype has more than one count but fewer than ten. V is TRBV6-1 and J is TRBJ2-5, with a tentative D call TRBD2 (5 bases). With 6 bases removed from V and 4 bases from J, the gap between germline ends came to 12 bases. Germline V gene sequence: CDR1 MNHNS, CDR2 SASEGT. CDR3 length equals 13 residues. CDR3 in DNA: TGTGCCAGCAGCGGGGATTGGGGAGAGACCCAGTACTTC. Encoded protein: CASSGDWGETQYF.

This clonotype occurred a few times. V and J are TRBV5-1 and TRBJ1-1; no firm D call. There are 11 residues in the CDR3. V was cut by 4 bases and J by 6 bases, with 7 bases left in between. From germline, CDR1 is SGHRS and CDR2 YFSETQ. The CDR3 protein is CASSAAAEAFF. For the CDR3, the DNA is TGCGCCAGCAGCGCCGCTGCTGAAGCTTTCTTT.

At least ten counts were recorded for this clonotype. The gene calls are TRBV27 and TRBJ2-7, with D perhaps being TRBD1 or TRBD2 (5 bases each). CDR1 MNHEY and CDR2 SMNVEV come from the germline V gene (reference sequence). The V and J ends lost 0 bases and 6 bases respectively, with 6 bases between them. CDR3 size: 12 residues. The CDR3 DNA reads TGTGCCAGCAGTTTATCTGGGGGCGAGCAGTACTTC. Its translation is CASSLSGGEQYF.

This chain joins TRBV5-1 and TRBJ2-2, with D maybe TRBD1 (5 bases). The CDR3 has 18 amino acids. The V end lost 0 bases, the J end lost 4 bases, and 19 bases lay between the germline ends. Germline V gene lookup returns CDR1 SGHRS and CDR2 YFSETQ. CDR3 region: CASSLAFIGQGFTGELFF. CDR3 nucleotide sequence: TGCGCCAGCAGCTTGGCCTTTATCGGTCAGGGTTTCACCGGGGAGCTGTTTTTT.

This clonotype was detected many times. V usage is TRBV5-1 and J usage is TRBJ2-3; D gene uncertain. The CDR3 has 11 residues. The germline gives CDR1 SGHRS, CDR2 YFSETQ. Trimming took off 5 bases at V and 6 bases at J, with 7 bases between the two ends. DNA of the CDR3: TGCGCCAGCAGGTCTTCTGATACGCAGTATTTT. This translates into CASRSSDTQYF.

This clonotype has at least ten counts. The rearrangement uses TRBV2 and TRBJ1-1, with D uncertain. V was shortened by 10 bases and J by 0 bases, with 12 bases between the two germline ends. Germline V gene data show CDR1 as SNHLY and CDR2 as FYNNEI. The CDR3 is 13 residues long. DNA of the CDR3: TGTGCCACCCTCAGCTCCATGAACACTGAAGCTTTCTTT. This encodes CATLSSMNTEAFF.

The V and J genes are TRBV5-5 and TRBJ1-3; D possibly corresponds to TRBD1 (5 bases). CDR1 SGHKS and CDR2 YYEKEE come from the germline V gene (reference sequence). CDR3 size: 16 residues. V was trimmed by 0 bases and J by 2 bases, leaving 12 bases between them. The CDR3, as DNA: TGTGCCAGCAGCTTGGCCCGGGGCGGGCCTGGAAACACCATATATTTT. This encodes CASSLARGGPGNTIYF.

This clonotype was recorded a few times. The V gene is TRBV6-1, the J gene TRBJ2-7; possible D gene TRBD1, 6 bases. Germline V lookup: CDR1 MNHNS, CDR2 SASEGT. The germline V and J ends were trimmed by 1 base and 4 bases, with 14 bases remaining between them. The CDR3 covers 15 residues. In DNA form, the CDR3 reads TGTGCCAGCAGTGAAGGGGGGCCCCTCTTGTACGAGCAGTACTTC. Amino acid sequence: CASSEGGPLLYEQYF.

The CDR3 DNA reads TGTGCCATCAGGGGGACAGGGGGGATCGATGGCTACACCTTC. Its translation is CAIRGTGGIDGYTF. The genes are TRBV10-3 and TRBJ1-2; 11 bases map to TRBD1. The length of the CDR3 is 14 residues. V was clipped by 6 bases and J by 6 bases; unmatched bases: 6. CDR1 ENHRY and CDR2 SYGVKD come from the germline V gene.

This clonotype was seen many times. The genes are TRBV28 and TRBJ1-1; D is ambiguous. Trimming stripped 7 bases from V and 0 bases from J, with 3 bases between. The CDR3 spans 11 residues. From germline, CDR1 is MDHEN and CDR2 SYDVKM. The CDR3 bases are TGTGCCAGCATAGTGAACACTGAAGCTTTCTTT. Translated: CASIVNTEAFF.

The chain has TRBV3-1 and TRBJ1-2; possible D gene TRBD1, 5 bases. The CDR3 is made up of 16 amino acids. Germline V gives CDR1 LGHDT, CDR2 YNNKEL (reference sequence). Trimming stripped 4 bases from V and 0 bases from J, with 15 bases between. The DNA of the CDR3 is TGTGCCAGCAGCCGCGCCGGGGGAATAGCTAACTATGGCTACACCTTC. Translated, it gives CASSRAGGIANYGYTF.

This clonotype was recorded at least ten times. The chain uses TRBV11-1 and TRBJ2-1, with 9 bases that match TRBD1. Trimming at V came to 5 bases and at J to 6 bases, leaving 8 bases not matched to a gene. Germline values: CDR1 SGHAT, CDR2 FQDESV (reference sequence). The CDR3 is 15 amino acids. CDR3 nucleotides: TGTGCCAGCAGCCAAACCGGGACAGGGCTCAATGAGCAGTTCTTC. Translated: CASSQTGTGLNEQFF.

The table lists this clonotype with a count of one. This may stem from a read error, because a much larger clone lies one nucleotide away. V is TRBV11-2 and J is TRBJ2-3, with D possibly matching TRBD1 (5 bases). Germline CDR1 and CDR2: SGHAT and FQNNGV. The CDR3 is made up of 16 amino acids. The V gene lost 1 base and the J gene lost 1 base, with 12 bases spanning the gap. The CDR3 DNA reads as TGTGCCAGCAGCTTAGGTTTGATAGGGGGCACAGATACGCAGTATTTT. Its translation: CASSLGLIGGTDTQYF.

The chain has TRBV6-1 and TRBJ1-1, with D possibly matching TRBD1 (6 bases). Trimming took off 7 bases at V and 4 bases at J, with 16 bases between the two ends. The CDR3 sequence is 14 residues long. The germline V gene has CDR1 MNHNS and CDR2 SASEGT. Written as DNA, the CDR3 is TGTGCCAGCACTCCGGGGGGGGCTAGCACTGAAGCTTTCTTT. Encoded protein: CASTPGGASTEAFF.

The gene calls are TRBV19 and TRBJ2-7; the D gene is possibly TRBD1 (6 bases). Trimming took off 4 bases at V and 1 base at J, with 17 bases between the two ends. The CDR3 extends over 16 amino acids. Germline CDR1 is LNHDA and CDR2 is SQIVND (reference sequence). The CDR3 sequence is CASSKLGGSGSYEQYF. The CDR3 region has the DNA TGTGCCAGTAGTAAATTAGGGGGATCTGGGTCCTACGAGCAGTACTTC.